The 20 T cell receptor beta chains in this list originate from one sample, sequenced in a study of T cells expressing NK-cell markers. With the 5' RACE reads reprocessed, TCRdb shows one record per CDR3 protein and no DNA. The sample includes 500,000 to 600,000 distinct CDR3 sequences. The specimen was blood T cells: a sorted CD56 or NKG2C T cell subset, CD4+ or CD8+ T cells, or bulk PBMC T cells (not recorded which). The receptor source for this set is a young man in good health.

The V and J genes are TRBV5-1 and TRBJ2-6; the D call of TRBD2 rests on TCRdb alone, since no DNA is present to check it. This CDR3 is built from 17 residues. The germline CDR1 and CDR2 sequences are SGHRS and YFSETQ. The CDR3 is CASSLGREVSGANVLTF.

CDR3 loop: CSARDHATNYPQETQYF. The rearrangement links TRBV20-1 to TRBJ2-5. This CDR3 contains 17 residues. CDR1 DFQATT and CDR2 SNEGSKA come from the germline V gene (reference sequence).

This sequence joins TRBV9 and TRBJ2-7; TCRdb outputs TRBD2, but without DNA this stays unchecked. Germline loops: CDR1 SGDLS, CDR2 YYNGEE. The CDR3 consists of 15 residues. CDR3 sequence: CASSPSSSPSYEQYF.

The rearrangement uses TRBV24-1 and TRBJ2-2; the TRBD1 assignment by TCRdb is unverifiable without DNA. The CDR3 extends over 15 amino acids. The V gene's germline CDR1 is KGHDR and CDR2 SFDVKD. CDR3 region: CATSENRGFTGELFF.

The chain joins TRBV7-9 to TRBJ1-2. Germline CDR1 and CDR2: SEHNR and FQNEAQ (reference sequence). The CDR3 loop spans 14 amino acids. The CDR3 sequence is CASSLSPAIYGYTF.

The chain has TRBV7-8 and TRBJ2-1; lacking DNA, the TRBD1 call made by TCRdb goes unchecked. The CDR3 is made up of 16 amino acids. Germline CDR1 and CDR2: SGHVS and FQNEAQ. CDR3: CASSLTAGEGYNEQFF.

The V and J genes are TRBV7-8 and TRBJ1-1. CDR1 SGHVS and CDR2 FQNEAQ come from the germline V gene. CDR3 length equals 13 residues. CDR3: CASSSPPGTEAFF.

The chain carries TRBV9 and TRBJ2-7. Germline assignment: CDR1 SGDLS and CDR2 YYNGEE. The CDR3 is 13 residues long. The CDR3 spells CASSVAETYEQYF.

The rearrangement links TRBV5-1 to TRBJ2-6; with no DNA, the TCRdb D assignment of TRBD1 cannot be verified. This CDR3 is built from 18 residues. CDR1 is SGHRS, CDR2 YFSETQ, per germline. The CDR3 loop is CASSLDGAGRTGANVLTF.

The chain combines TRBV27 with TRBJ2-3; TCRdb picks TRBD1, but there is no DNA to check that call. CDR1 is MNHEY, CDR2 SMNVEV, per germline (reference sequence). CDR3 length: 15 amino acids. CDR3: CATSEGMRVSDTQYF.

The chain carries TRBV10-2 and TRBJ2-5; TCRdb selects TRBD1, and the lack of DNA leaves this call unchecked. The CDR3 covers 12 residues. The germline CDR1 and CDR2 sequences are WSHSY and SAAADI. The CDR3 sequence is CASGGSWETQYF.

The chain links TRBV20-1 to TRBJ1-2; TCRdb reports TRBD1, a call that lacks DNA to check it against. The CDR3 is 14 residues long. The germline V gene has CDR1 DFQATT and CDR2 SNEGSKA (reference sequence). The chain's CDR3 is CSTYRDRGRDGYTF.

J is TRBJ1-4 and V is TRBV3-1. Germline lookup yields CDR1 LGHDT and CDR2 YNNKEL (reference sequence). This CDR3 contains 14 residues. The CDR3 reads CASSQGGYNEKLFF.

The chain has TRBV19 and TRBJ2-7; no DNA is available, so the TRBD1 call from TCRdb remains unchecked. Germline values: CDR1 LNHDA, CDR2 SQIVND (reference sequence). This CDR3 comprises 15 residues. CDR3 region: CASSRVTGGNDEQYF.

This CDR3 reads CASSLEGHRDTGELFF. The chain uses TRBV12-3 or TRBV12-4 and TRBJ2-2; TCRdb names TRBD1, which stays unverified in the absence of DNA. The CDR3 is 16 amino acids.

This chain joins TRBV12-3 or TRBV12-4 and TRBJ2-5; TCRdb outputs TRBD1, but without DNA this stays unchecked. CDR3 length: 15 residues. The CDR3 reads CASSLGQGGGETQYF.

The chain carries TRBV12-3 or TRBV12-4 and TRBJ1-1; the TCRdb D gene call, TRBD1, has no DNA to confirm it. CDR3 length: 15 residues. CDR3 protein: CASTGDSTSRTEAFF.

The chain combines TRBV3-1 with TRBJ2-5. This CDR3 has 14 amino acids. Germline CDR1 is LGHDT and CDR2 is YNNKEL (reference sequence). The CDR3 here is CASSPQKGVETQYF.

The chain carries TRBV12-3 or TRBV12-4 and TRBJ1-3; TCRdb's assignment of TRBD1 cannot be checked, as there is no DNA. This CDR3 is built from 14 residues. CDR3: CASNWGLKGNTIYF.

V gene TRBV5-1 combines with J gene TRBJ2-4; TCRdb's D gene call, TRBD2, goes unchecked for lack of DNA. Germline CDR1 reads SGHRS; CDR2 reads YFSETQ. This CDR3 contains 12 residues. CDR3 protein: CASSLEPSTQYF.